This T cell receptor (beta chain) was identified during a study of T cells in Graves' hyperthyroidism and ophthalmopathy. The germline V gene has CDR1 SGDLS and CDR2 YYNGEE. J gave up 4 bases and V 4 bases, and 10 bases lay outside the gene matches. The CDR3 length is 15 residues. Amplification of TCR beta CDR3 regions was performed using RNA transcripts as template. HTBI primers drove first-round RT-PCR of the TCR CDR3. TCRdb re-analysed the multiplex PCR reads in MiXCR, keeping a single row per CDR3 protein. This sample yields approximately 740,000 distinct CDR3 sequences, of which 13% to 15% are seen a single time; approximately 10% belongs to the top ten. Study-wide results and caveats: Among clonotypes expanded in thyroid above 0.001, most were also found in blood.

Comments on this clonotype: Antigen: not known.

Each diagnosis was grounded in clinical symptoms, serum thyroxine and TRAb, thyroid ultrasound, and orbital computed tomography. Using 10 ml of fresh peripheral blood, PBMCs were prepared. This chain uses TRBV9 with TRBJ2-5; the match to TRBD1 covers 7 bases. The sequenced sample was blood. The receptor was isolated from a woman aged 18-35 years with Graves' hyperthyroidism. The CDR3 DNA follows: TGTGCCAGCAGCCCTAGTCAGGGGGTTCGAGAGACCCAGTACTTC. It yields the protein CASSPSQGVRETQYF.